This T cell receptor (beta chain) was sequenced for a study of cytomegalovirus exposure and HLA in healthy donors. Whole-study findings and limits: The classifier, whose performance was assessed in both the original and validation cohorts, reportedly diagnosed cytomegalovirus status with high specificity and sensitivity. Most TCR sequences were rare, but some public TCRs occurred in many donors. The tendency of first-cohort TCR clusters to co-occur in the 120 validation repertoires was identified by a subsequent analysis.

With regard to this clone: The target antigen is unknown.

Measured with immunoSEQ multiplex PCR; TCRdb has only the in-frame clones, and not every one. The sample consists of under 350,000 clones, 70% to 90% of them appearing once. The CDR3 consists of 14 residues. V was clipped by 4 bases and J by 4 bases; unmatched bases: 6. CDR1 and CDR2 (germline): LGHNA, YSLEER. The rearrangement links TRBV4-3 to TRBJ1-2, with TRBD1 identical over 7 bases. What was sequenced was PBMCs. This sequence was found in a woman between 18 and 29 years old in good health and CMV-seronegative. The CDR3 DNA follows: TGCGCCAGCAGCCGAATCGGGACAGCCTATGGCTACACCTTC. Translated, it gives CASSRIGTAYGYTF.